Detailed here is one T cell receptor (beta chain). The sample originates from a study of blood T cell repertoires in COVID-19. As for the study in general: The United States, Italy and Spain provided the acute and convalescent COVID-19 samples.

Sequencing used immunoSEQ multiplex PCR; TCRdb keeps in-frame clones, though not all of them. In the table there are 150,000 or so clones, roughly 86% of which are singletons. V was shortened by 8 bases and J by 6 bases, with 17 bases between the two germline ends. Germline-derived CDR1 and CDR2 are MNHEY and SVGAGI. This CDR3 has 14 residues. Sequences were obtained from peripheral blood. The sequence came from a human donor with acute or convalescent COVID-19. The donor label of this sample is uncertain. This chain connects TRBV6-5 to TRBJ1-5; the D gene is possibly TRBD1 (6 bases). The CDR3 spells CASANTGRGQPQHF. CDR3 DNA sequence: TGTGCCAGCGCAAACACAGGGAGAGGTCAGCCCCAGCATTTT.